This TCR beta chain stems from a study of blood T cell repertoires in COVID-19. V dropped 5 bases and J dropped 10; count of bases not matched to a gene: 7. In germline, CDR1 is MNHEY, CDR2 SVGAGI. The CDR3 totals 13 residues. Sequencing was performed with immunoSEQ multiplex PCR; in TCRdb, only in-frame clones are kept and a portion is missing. The sample includes a few hundred thousand clones, 88% of them seen just once. This sequence joins TRBV6-5 and TRBJ1-4, with 7 positions matching TRBD1. Source material: peripheral blood. This receptor was taken from a woman in her fifties or sixties with active or convalescent COVID-19. This CDR3 reads CASSSDRAGKLFF. The DNA of the CDR3 is TGTGCCAGCAGTAGCGACAGGGCCGGAAAACTGTTTTTT.